The entry below gives a single T cell receptor (beta chain) sequence along with its context. This sample stems from a study of blood T cell repertoires in COVID-19. The wider study: From T cells, B-cell-depleted T cells, or PBMCs came the material, which was cDNA or gDNA.

Participants came from about 23 US areas, aged roughly 18 to 100 years. Libraries were prepared by immunoSEQ multiplex PCR; TCRdb keeps only in-frame clonotypes and omits some of them. This repertoire shows 150,000 to 200,000 clones, less than 90% found once; its top ten account for 5.5% to 8.5%. This sequence was found in a woman aged 50 to 60 who had recovered from COVID-19. Sample: PBMCs or T cells enriched from blood (not recorded which).

This CDR3 is CASSPQQGGSGNTIYF. The CDR3 DNA reads as TGTGCCAGCAGCCCGCAACAGGGGGGCTCTGGAAACACCATATATTTT. J is TRBJ1-3 and V is TRBV9; 8 bases align to TRBD1. With V trimmed by 4 bases and J by 0 bases, 6 bases remained unmatched. This CDR3 contains 16 residues. Germline lookup yields CDR1 SGDLS and CDR2 YYNGEE. The variable domain in full, with the rest retrieved from reference TRBV9 and TRBJ1-3, is DSGVTQTPKHLITATGQRVTLRCSPRSGDLSVYWYQQSLDQGLQFLIQYYNGEERAKGNILERFSAQQFPDLHSELNLSSLELGDSALYFCASSPQQGGSGNTIYFGEGSWLTVV.